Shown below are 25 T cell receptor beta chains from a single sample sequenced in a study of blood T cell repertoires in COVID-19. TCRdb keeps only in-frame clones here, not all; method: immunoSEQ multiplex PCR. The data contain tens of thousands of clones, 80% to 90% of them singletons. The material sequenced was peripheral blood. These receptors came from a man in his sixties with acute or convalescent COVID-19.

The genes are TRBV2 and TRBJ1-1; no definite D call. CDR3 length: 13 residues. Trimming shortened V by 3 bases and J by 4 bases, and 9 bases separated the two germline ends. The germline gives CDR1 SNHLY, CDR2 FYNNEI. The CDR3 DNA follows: TGTGCCAGCAGTGAGGCCCGGGGCACTGAAGCTTTCTTT. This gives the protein CASSEARGTEAFF.

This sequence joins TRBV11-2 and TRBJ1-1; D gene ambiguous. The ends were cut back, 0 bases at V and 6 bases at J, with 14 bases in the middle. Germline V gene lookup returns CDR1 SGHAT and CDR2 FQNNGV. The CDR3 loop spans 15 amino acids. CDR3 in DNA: TGTGCCAGCAGCTTAGATCGGTTTCCAGGCGCTGAAGCTTTCTTT. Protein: CASSLDRFPGAEAFF.

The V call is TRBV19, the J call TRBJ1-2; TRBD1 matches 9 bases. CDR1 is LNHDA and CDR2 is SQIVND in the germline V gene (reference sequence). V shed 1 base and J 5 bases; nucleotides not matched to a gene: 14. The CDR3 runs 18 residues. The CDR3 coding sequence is TGTGCCAGTAGTATAGGCCGATTTGGGACAGGGCCCTTATATGGCTACACCTTC. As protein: CASSIGRFGTGPLYGYTF.

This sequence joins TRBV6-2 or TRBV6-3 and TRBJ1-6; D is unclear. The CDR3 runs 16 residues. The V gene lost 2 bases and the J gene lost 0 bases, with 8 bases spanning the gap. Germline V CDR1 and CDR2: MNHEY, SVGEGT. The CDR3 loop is CASSYTGSSYNSPLHF. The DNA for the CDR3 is TGTGCCAGCAGTTACACGGGAAGCTCCTATAATTCACCCCTCCACTTT.

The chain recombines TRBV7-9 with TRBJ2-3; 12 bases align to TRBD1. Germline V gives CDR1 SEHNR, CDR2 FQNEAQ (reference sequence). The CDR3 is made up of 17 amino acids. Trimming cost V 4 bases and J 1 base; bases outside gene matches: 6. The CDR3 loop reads CASSSGTGGFGTDTQYF. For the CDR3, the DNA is TGTGCCAGCAGCTCTGGGACAGGGGGCTTCGGCACAGATACGCAGTATTTT.

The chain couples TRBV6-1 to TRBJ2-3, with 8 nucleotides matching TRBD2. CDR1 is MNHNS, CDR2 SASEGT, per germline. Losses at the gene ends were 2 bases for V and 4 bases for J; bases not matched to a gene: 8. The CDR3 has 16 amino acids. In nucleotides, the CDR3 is TGTGCCAGCAGTGAACGCAGCGGGAGATCCCCAGATACGCAGTATTTT. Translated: CASSERSGRSPDTQYF.

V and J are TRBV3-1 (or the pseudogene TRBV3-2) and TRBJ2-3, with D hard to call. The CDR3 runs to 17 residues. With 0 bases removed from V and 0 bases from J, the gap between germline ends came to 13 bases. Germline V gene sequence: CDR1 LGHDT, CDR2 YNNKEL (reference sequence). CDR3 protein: CASSQELVPSSTDTQYF. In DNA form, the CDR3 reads TGTGCCAGCAGCCAAGAATTAGTTCCCTCTAGCACAGATACGCAGTATTTT.

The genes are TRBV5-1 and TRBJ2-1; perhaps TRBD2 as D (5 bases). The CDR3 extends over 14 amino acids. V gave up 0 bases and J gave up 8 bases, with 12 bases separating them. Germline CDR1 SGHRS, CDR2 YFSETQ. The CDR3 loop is CASSLDGGIDEQFF. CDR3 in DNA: TGCGCCAGCAGCTTGGATGGAGGTATCGATGAGCAGTTCTTC.

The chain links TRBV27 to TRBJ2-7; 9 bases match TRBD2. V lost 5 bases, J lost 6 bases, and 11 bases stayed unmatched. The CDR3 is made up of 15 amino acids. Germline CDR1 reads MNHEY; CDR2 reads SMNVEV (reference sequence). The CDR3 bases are TGTGCCAGCAGTGATTACCCAGCGGGGGGCTCCGAGCAGTACTTC. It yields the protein CASSDYPAGGSEQYF.

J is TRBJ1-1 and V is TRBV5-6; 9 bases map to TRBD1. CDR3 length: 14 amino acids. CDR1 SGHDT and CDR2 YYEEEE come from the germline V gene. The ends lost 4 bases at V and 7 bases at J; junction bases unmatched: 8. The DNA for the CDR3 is TGTGCCAGCAGCCCTTGGACAGGGGCGCTTGAAGCTTTCTTT. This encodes CASSPWTGALEAFF.

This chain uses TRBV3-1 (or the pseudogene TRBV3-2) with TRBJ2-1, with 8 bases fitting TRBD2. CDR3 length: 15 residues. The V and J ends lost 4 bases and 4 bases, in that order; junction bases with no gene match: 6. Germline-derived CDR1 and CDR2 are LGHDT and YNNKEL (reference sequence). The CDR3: CASSPSGTSYNEQFF. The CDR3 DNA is TGTGCCAGCAGCCCGTCCGGGACTAGTTACAATGAGCAGTTCTTC.

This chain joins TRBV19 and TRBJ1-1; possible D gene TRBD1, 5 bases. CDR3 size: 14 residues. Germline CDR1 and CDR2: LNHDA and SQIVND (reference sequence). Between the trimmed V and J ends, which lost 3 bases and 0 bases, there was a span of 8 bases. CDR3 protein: CASSIGGMNTEAFF. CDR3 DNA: TGTGCCAGTAGTATCGGGGGAATGAACACTGAAGCTTTCTTT.

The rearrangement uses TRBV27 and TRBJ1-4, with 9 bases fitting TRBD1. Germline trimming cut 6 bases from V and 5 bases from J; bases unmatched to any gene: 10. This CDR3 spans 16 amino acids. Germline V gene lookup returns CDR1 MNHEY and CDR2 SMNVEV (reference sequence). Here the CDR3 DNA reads TGTGCCAGCAGGGGACAGGGTGCAGTGTCGAATGAAAAACTGTTTTTT. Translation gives CASRGQGAVSNEKLFF.

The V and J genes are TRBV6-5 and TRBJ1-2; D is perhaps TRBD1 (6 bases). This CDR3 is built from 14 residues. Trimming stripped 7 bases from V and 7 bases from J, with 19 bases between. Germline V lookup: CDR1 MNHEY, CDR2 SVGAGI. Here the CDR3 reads CASTDEGGATGYTF. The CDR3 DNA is TGTGCCAGCACCGACGAAGGGGGGGCCACTGGCTACACCTTC.

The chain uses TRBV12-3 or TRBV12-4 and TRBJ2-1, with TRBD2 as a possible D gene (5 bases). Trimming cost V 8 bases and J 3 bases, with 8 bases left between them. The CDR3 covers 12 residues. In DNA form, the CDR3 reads TGTGCCAGCCGTCGGGGCTACAATGAGCAGTTCTTC. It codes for CASRRGYNEQFF.

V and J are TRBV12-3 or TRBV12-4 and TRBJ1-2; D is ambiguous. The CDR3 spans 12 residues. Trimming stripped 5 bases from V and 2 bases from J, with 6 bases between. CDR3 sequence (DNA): TGTGCCAGCAGTCGGGGAAACTATGGCTACACCTTC. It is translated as CASSRGNYGYTF.

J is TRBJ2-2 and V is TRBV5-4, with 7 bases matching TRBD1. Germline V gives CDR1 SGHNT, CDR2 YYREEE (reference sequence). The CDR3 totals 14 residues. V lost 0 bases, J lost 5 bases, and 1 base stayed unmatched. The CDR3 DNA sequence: TGTGCCAGCAGCTTGGACAGGGGAACCGGGGAGCTGTTTTTT. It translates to CASSLDRGTGELFF.

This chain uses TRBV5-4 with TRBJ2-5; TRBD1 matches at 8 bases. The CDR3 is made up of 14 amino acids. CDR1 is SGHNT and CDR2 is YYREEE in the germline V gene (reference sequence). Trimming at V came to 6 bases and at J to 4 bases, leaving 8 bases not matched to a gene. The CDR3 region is CASKAGTGLETQYF. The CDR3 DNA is TGTGCCAGCAAGGCCGGGACAGGTTTAGAGACCCAGTACTTC.

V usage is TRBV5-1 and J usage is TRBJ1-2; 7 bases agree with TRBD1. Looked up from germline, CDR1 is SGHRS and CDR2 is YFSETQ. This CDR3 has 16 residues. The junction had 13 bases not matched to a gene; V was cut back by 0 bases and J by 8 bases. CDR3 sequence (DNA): TGCGCCAGCAGCTTGGATGGACAGGAGCCATATCGGGGCTACACCTTC. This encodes CASSLDGQEPYRGYTF.

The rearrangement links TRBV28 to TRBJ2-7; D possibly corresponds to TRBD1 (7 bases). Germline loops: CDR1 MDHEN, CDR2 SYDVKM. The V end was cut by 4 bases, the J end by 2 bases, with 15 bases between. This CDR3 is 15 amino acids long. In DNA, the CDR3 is TGTGCCAGCAGTTCAGGGGGACTCGGCGCCTACGAGCAGTACTTC. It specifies CASSSGGLGAYEQYF.

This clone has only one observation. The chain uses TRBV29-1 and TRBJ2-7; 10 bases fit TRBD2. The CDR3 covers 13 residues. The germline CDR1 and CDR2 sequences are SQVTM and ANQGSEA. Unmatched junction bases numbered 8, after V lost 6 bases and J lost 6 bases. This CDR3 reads CSVLSGGGAEQYF. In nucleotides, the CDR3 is TGCAGCGTCCTGAGCGGGGGGGGAGCCGAGCAGTACTTC.

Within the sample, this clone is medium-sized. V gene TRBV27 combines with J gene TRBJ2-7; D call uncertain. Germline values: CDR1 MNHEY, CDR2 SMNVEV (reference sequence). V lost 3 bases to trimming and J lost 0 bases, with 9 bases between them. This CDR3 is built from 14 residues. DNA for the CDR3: TGTGCCAGCAGTTTTAGCAAAAGCTCCTACGAGCAGTACTTC. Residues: CASSFSKSSYEQYF.

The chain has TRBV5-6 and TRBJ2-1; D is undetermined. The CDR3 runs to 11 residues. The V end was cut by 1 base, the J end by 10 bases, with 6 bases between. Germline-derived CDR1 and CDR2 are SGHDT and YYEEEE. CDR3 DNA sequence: TGTGCCAGCAGCTTGTTCCTCGAGCAGTTCTTC. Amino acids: CASSLFLEQFF.

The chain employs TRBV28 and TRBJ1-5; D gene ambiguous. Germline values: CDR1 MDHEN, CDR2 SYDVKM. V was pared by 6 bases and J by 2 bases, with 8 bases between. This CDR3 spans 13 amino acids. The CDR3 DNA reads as TGTGCCAGCAGGCTCGGGGGCAATCAGCCCCAGCATTTT. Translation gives CASRLGGNQPQHF. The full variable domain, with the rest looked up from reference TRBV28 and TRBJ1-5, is DVKVTQSSRYLVKRTGEKVFLECVQDMDHENMFWYRQDPGLGLRLIYFSYDVKMKEKGDIPEGYSVSREKKERFSLILESASTNQTSMYLCASRLGGNQPQHFGDGTRLSIL.

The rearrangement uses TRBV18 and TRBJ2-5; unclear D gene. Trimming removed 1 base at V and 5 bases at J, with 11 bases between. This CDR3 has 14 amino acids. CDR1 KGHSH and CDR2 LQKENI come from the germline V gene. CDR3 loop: CASSPLHGSETQYF. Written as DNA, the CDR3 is TGTGCCAGCTCACCACTGCACGGGTCGGAGACCCAGTACTTC. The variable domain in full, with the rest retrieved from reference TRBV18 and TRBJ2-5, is NAGVMQNPRHLVRRRGQEARLRCSPMKGHSHVYWYRQLPEEGLKFMVYLQKENIIDESGMPKERFSAEFPKEGPSILRIQQVVRGDSAAYFCASSPLHGSETQYFGPGTRLLVL.